The 20 T cell receptor beta chains below come from one sample, sequenced in a study of glioma-infiltrating T cells after dendritic cell vaccination (dated by TCRdb to the mid-2010s). In the paper's terms, the time point label means: after dendritic cell vaccination, including at tumor progression/relapse. The method was the immunoSEQ multiplex PCR assay. TCRdb re-hosts the immuneACCESS table, in-frame sequences only. Its copies lack some clones; in the studies checked, an unresolved V gene accounts for under half of them, and the cause for the rest is not known. The sample profile shows roughly 80,000 clones; around 86% of them were found once. 2% to 2.5% of the sample is held by the ten biggest clonotypes. Source: blood, taken after dendritic cell vaccination. The receptors originated from a human donor with glioblastoma.

V usage is TRBV2 and J usage is TRBJ1-1, with 10 nucleotides matching TRBD1. CDR1 SNHLY and CDR2 FYNNEI come from the germline V gene. V trimming: 11 bases; J trimming: 4 bases; junction bases outside the gene matches: 4. CDR3 length: 12 residues. DNA for the CDR3: TGTGCCGCCAGGACAGGGGGCACTGAAGCTTTCTTT. Amino acids: CAARTGGTEAFF.

This clone was observed a handful of times. This sequence joins TRBV6-1 and TRBJ2-6, with a possible D match to TRBD1 (6 bases). The V and J ends lost 4 bases and 1 base respectively, with 14 bases between them. Germline CDR1 reads MNHNS; CDR2 reads SASEGT. The CDR3 sequence is 17 residues long. Here the CDR3 reads CASSVLPDRSGANVLTF. In nucleotides, the CDR3 is TGTGCCAGCAGTGTACTCCCAGACAGGTCTGGGGCCAACGTCCTGACTTTC.

The V call is TRBV4-3, the J call TRBJ1-1, with D maybe TRBD1 (6 bases). Germline CDR1 is LGHNA and CDR2 is YSLEER. V lost 3 bases to trimming and J lost 11 bases, with 13 bases between them. This CDR3 is 12 amino acids long. This CDR3 reads CASSHITGTAFF. CDR3 sequence (DNA): TGCGCCAGCAGCCACATAACAGGGACGGCTTTCTTT.

V usage is TRBV6-6 and J usage is TRBJ2-3, with D uncertain. CDR1 is MNHNY and CDR2 is SVGAGI in the germline V gene (reference sequence). This CDR3 has 12 amino acids. Trimming removed 2 bases at V and 5 bases at J, with 5 bases between. The CDR3 DNA follows: TGTGCCAGCAGTTACATACTAGATACGCAGTATTTT. This sequence encodes CASSYILDTQYF.

The CDR3 reads CASSSWTGDFPGANVLTF. The CDR3 nucleotides read TGTGCCAGCAGCTCGTGGACAGGGGACTTCCCTGGGGCCAACGTCCTGACTTTC. This chain connects TRBV11-2 to TRBJ2-6; 9 nucleotides align to TRBD1. The CDR3 runs 18 residues. Germline V gene data show CDR1 as SGHAT and CDR2 as FQNNGV. Unmatched junction bases numbered 9, after V lost 4 bases and J lost 2 bases.

The V call is TRBV14, the J call TRBJ2-5; 14 nucleotides agree with TRBD2. Per the germline V gene, CDR1 is SGHDN and CDR2 is FVKESK. J gave up 4 bases and V 3 bases, and 1 base lay outside the gene matches. The CDR3 totals 15 residues. CDR3 residues: CASSHGTSGRETQYF. As DNA, the CDR3 is TGTGCCAGCAGCCATGGGACTAGCGGGAGAGAGACCCAGTACTTC.

The genes are TRBV7-9 and TRBJ1-2; a weak D match, TRBD1 (5 bases). The CDR3 runs to 12 residues. Per germline, CDR1 SEHNR and CDR2 FQNEAQ (reference sequence). V dropped 5 bases and J dropped 5 bases, with 9 bases sitting between them. The CDR3, as DNA: TGTGCCAGCAGCCTCACAGGATATGGCTACACCTTC. This translates into CASSLTGYGYTF.

J is TRBJ1-1 and V is TRBV18; perhaps TRBD1 as D (6 bases). Trimming pared 2 bases from V and 0 bases from J, leaving 7 bases between. CDR3 size: 14 residues. The germline gives CDR1 KGHSH, CDR2 LQKENI. This CDR3 reads CASSPDRMNTEAFF. The CDR3 DNA follows: TGTGCCAGCTCACCAGACAGGATGAACACTGAAGCTTTCTTT.

J is TRBJ2-1 and V is TRBV9; D uncertain. This CDR3 is 14 amino acids long. V lost 0 bases and J 4 bases, leaving 8 bases between the germline ends. The germline CDR1 and CDR2 sequences are SGDLS and YYNGEE. CDR3 bases: TGTGCCAGCAGCGTAGTAGTTTCTTACAATGAGCAGTTCTTC. Translated: CASSVVVSYNEQFF.

The gene calls are TRBV4-2 and TRBJ1-4, with 8 bases lining up with TRBD1. There are 16 residues in the CDR3. With V trimmed by 1 base and J by 1 base, 2 bases remained unmatched. Germline values: CDR1 LGHNA, CDR2 YNFKEQ. CDR3 bases: TGTGCCAGCAGCCAAGCACAGGGGGAAACTAATGAAAAACTGTTTTTT. As protein: CASSQAQGETNEKLFF.

The gene calls are TRBV19 and TRBJ2-3, with D possibly TRBD1 on 5 matching bases. The ends were cut back, 6 bases at V and 2 bases at J, with 18 bases in the middle. CDR1 and CDR2 from the germline V gene are LNHDA and SQIVND (reference sequence). The CDR3 runs 16 residues. This CDR3 reads CASSTGHRENTDTQYF. CDR3 bases: TGTGCCAGTAGCACCGGACACCGAGAAAACACAGATACGCAGTATTTT.

V gene TRBV7-9 combines with J gene TRBJ2-2; 7 bases align to TRBD1. V trimming: 5 bases; J trimming: 5 bases; junction bases outside the gene matches: 14. Germline CDR1 reads SEHNR; CDR2 reads FQNEAQ (reference sequence). CDR3 size: 17 residues. CDR3: CASSTEPRDRKTGELFF. DNA for the CDR3: TGTGCCAGCAGCACGGAACCTAGGGACAGAAAAACCGGGGAGCTGTTTTTT.

This clone was detected a few times. The chain is built from TRBV6-1 and TRBJ1-3; D is uncertain. From germline, CDR1 is MNHNS and CDR2 SASEGT. Trimming left V 4 bases short and J 4 bases short, with 11 bases between. The CDR3 covers 14 residues. CDR3 amino acids: CASSARGSGNTIYF. For the CDR3, the DNA is TGTGCCAGCAGTGCCCGAGGCAGCGGAAACACCATATATTTT.

V usage is TRBV4-1 and J usage is TRBJ2-1; 11 positions agree with TRBD2. The CDR3 has 16 residues. Germline V CDR1 and CDR2: MGHRA, YSYEKL. The trim removed 3 bases at V and 4 bases at J, leaving 5 bases unmatched. The CDR3 here is CASSHEGTSGYNEQFF. The CDR3 DNA reads as TGCGCCAGCAGCCACGAGGGGACTAGCGGTTACAATGAGCAGTTCTTC.

The chain uses TRBV18 and TRBJ1-1, with D possibly matching TRBD1 (6 bases). CDR1 and CDR2 (germline): KGHSH, LQKENI. The CDR3 runs to 14 residues. V was trimmed by 2 bases and J by 1 base, leaving 8 bases between them. CDR3 loop: CASSPEDRNTEAFF. The CDR3 coding sequence is TGTGCCAGCTCACCAGAGGACAGGAACACTGAAGCTTTCTTT.

The chain uses TRBV6-5 and TRBJ2-7, with 12 bases matching TRBD1. V lost 7 bases to trimming and J lost 2 bases; unmatched junction nucleotides: 3. Germline loops: CDR1 MNHEY, CDR2 SVGAGI. There are 14 residues in the CDR3. CDR3 in DNA: TGTGCCAGCAAAGGGACAGGGGGCCCCTACGAGCAGTACTTC. Translating gives CASKGTGGPYEQYF.

V gene TRBV25-1 combines with J gene TRBJ2-1; 8 positions agree with TRBD2. The junction had 8 bases not matched to a gene; V was cut back by 6 bases and J by 7 bases. This CDR3 is 14 amino acids long. Per germline, CDR1 MGHDK and CDR2 SYGVNS. CDR3 sequence reads: CASRQAGGGNEQFF. The CDR3 DNA is TGTGCCAGCAGGCAGGCGGGAGGAGGGAATGAGCAGTTCTTC.

V gene TRBV5-4 combines with J gene TRBJ2-7; D possibly corresponds to TRBD1 (5 bases). CDR3 length: 12 residues. Germline V lookup: CDR1 SGHNT, CDR2 YYREEE (reference sequence). V was pared by 4 bases and J by 3 bases, with 8 bases between. The CDR3, as DNA: TGTGCCAGCAGCCAAGACAGCTACGAGCAGTACTTC. This codes for CASSQDSYEQYF.

The chain combines TRBV5-4 with TRBJ1-4; a weak D match, TRBD1 (6 bases). Germline V gene lookup returns CDR1 SGHNT and CDR2 YYREEE (reference sequence). V lost 3 bases to trimming and J lost 4 bases, with 13 bases between them. The CDR3 has 15 amino acids. The CDR3 sequence: CASSSSWTDNEKLFF. DNA of the CDR3: TGTGCCAGCAGCTCAAGTTGGACAGATAATGAAAAACTGTTTTTT.

This chain uses TRBV5-4 with TRBJ1-5, with a weak D call TRBD1 (5 bases). CDR3 size: 14 residues. V was trimmed by 1 base and J by 2 bases, leaving 7 bases between them. CDR1 is SGHNT and CDR2 is YYREEE in the germline V gene (reference sequence). This CDR3 is CASSLQGGNQPQHF. CDR3 DNA sequence: TGTGCCAGCAGCTTGCAGGGTGGCAATCAGCCCCAGCATTTT.